Presented here are 3 T cell receptor beta chains from one specimen sequenced in a study of T-cell reconstitution after alpha-beta-depleted transplantation in children. As it was prepared, the TCRbeta library received unique molecular identifiers. One entry per CDR3 protein results from TCRdb running MiXCR on the PCR reads. Of 100,000 to 130,000 distinct CDR3 sequences in the sample, about 6.5% were seen once. The sample here was PBMCs, mostly from graft donor cells, taken 360 days after TCRalphabeta/CD19-depleted stem cell transplant. The receptor set was obtained from a male patient aged 2-9 years who had a stem cell transplant for acute lymphoblastic leukemia, so the T cells may come from the graft donor.

This clonotype was counted a few times. The rearrangement uses TRBV11-3 and TRBJ2-5; TRBD2 matches 9 bases. Germline CDR1 SGHNT, CDR2 YENEEA. The CDR3 runs 13 residues. V shed 4 bases, J shed 6 bases, and the junction held 3 bases outside the gene matches. DNA for the CDR3: TGTGCCAGCAGCTCCGGGACTAGCCAGACCCAGTACTTC. Protein: CASSSGTSQTQYF. The full variable domain, rest sourced from reference TRBV11-3 and TRBJ2-5, is EAGVVQSPRYKIIEKKQPVAFWCNPISGHNTLYWYLQNLGQGPELLIRYENEEAVDDSQLPKDRFSAERLKGVDSTLKIQPAELGDSAVYLCASSSGTSQTQYFGPGTRLLVL.

V gene TRBV4-1 combines with J gene TRBJ1-1, with TRBD1 identical over 12 bases. The trim removed 0 bases at V and 11 bases at J, leaving 7 bases unmatched. Germline V CDR1 and CDR2: MGHRA, YSYEKL. The CDR3 length is 15 residues. The CDR3 bases are TGCGCCAGCAGCCAAGATCCGGGACAGGGGGCCCGGGCTTTCTTT. This sequence encodes CASSQDPGQGARAFF.

This clonotype was recorded at least ten times. Sequence at one end of the junction differs from germline and may be a read error. The V gene is TRBV2, the J gene TRBJ2-7; 8 bases map to TRBD1. This CDR3 has 14 residues. Germline CDR1 reads SNHLY; CDR2 reads FYNNEI. The CDR3 protein is CASSDWTGSYEQYF. For the CDR3, the DNA is TGTGCCAGCAGTGACTGGACAGGGAGTTACGAGCAGTATTTC. Combining the CDR3 with reference TRBV2 and TRBJ2-7 gives the whole variable domain EPEVTQTPSHQVTQMGQEVILRCVPISNHLYFYWYRQILGQKVEFLVSFYNNEISEKSEIFDDQFSVERPDGSNFTLKIRSTKLEDSAMYFCASSDWTGSYEQYFGPGTRLTVT.